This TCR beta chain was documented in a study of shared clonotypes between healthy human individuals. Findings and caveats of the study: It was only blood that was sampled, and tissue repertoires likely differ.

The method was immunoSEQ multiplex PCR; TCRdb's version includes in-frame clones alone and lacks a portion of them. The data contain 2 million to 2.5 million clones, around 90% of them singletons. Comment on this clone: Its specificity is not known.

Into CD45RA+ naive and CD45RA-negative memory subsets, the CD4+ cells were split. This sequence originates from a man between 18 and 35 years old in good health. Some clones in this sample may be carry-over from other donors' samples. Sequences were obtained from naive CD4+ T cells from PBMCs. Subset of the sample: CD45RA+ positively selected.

DNA for the CDR3: TGTGCCAGCAGCCAGGACTGGGACAACTCCTACGAGCAGTACTTC. It translates to CASSQDWDNSYEQYF. The rearrangement links TRBV4-2 to TRBJ2-7, with D possibly TRBD1 on 6 matching bases. Germline V gene sequence: CDR1 LGHNA, CDR2 YNFKEQ. Trimming cost V 3 bases and J 0 bases, with 12 bases left between them. The CDR3 extends over 15 amino acids.